This T cell receptor beta chain was identified in a study of T cell responses to AZD1222 COVID-19 vaccine. General study points: Recipients of AZD1222 seropositive at baseline numbered only 5 to 7. White British ancestry dominated among donors, who included more females, and clonal diversity was possibly underestimated. Repertoire sampling occurred only after the peak T cell response.

A note on this clone: Its antigen is unidentified.

The V end was cut by 10 bases, the J end by 4 bases, with 19 bases between. The germline gives CDR1 SNHLY, CDR2 FYNNEI. The CDR3 length is 14 residues. TCRdb's copy holds only in-frame clones and misses some; the assay was immunoSEQ multiplex PCR. The repertoire holds 130,000 or so clones, with 89% as singletons. The TCR comes from an adult in good health. The specimen was peripheral blood, collected on day 0 of AZD1222 vaccination. This chain links TRBV2 with TRBJ1-2; D unclear. The CDR3 loop reads CATAQKGGFYGYTF. The CDR3 nucleotides read TGTGCCACCGCCCAGAAGGGCGGTTTCTATGGCTACACCTTC.